The 19 T cell receptor beta chains listed next were all sequenced from one sample in a study of cytomegalovirus exposure and HLA in healthy donors. This table comes from immunoSEQ multiplex PCR, and its TCRdb copy is limited to in-frame clones, with some not included. The sample yields roughly 90,000 clones, less than 85% seen once. Sequencing used PBMCs. These receptors originate from a man between 18 and 29 years old in good health and CMV-seropositive.

The V and J genes are TRBV6-5 and TRBJ2-5; weak D call: TRBD1 (5 bases). Trimming left V 2 bases short and J 5 bases short, with 9 bases between. CDR1 and CDR2 from the germline V gene are MNHEY and SVGAGI. The CDR3 totals 13 residues. The CDR3 loop reads CASSYRGRETQYF. The CDR3 DNA is TGTGCCAGCAGTTACAGGGGTCGGGAGACCCAGTACTTC.

This sequence joins TRBV19 and TRBJ2-3, with 9 bases lining up with TRBD1. Germline CDR1 and CDR2: LNHDA and SQIVND (reference sequence). The CDR3 covers 13 residues. V was clipped by 9 bases and J by 3 bases; unmatched bases: 4. As DNA, the CDR3 is TGTGCCAGCCGGGACAGGGCTACAGATACGCAGTATTTT. Its protein product is CASRDRATDTQYF.

This clone occurred once. The chain employs TRBV5-1 and TRBJ1-4; perhaps TRBD1 as D (6 bases). V was clipped by 2 bases and J by 6 bases, with 11 bases between them. The CDR3 totals 14 residues. Germline CDR1 reads SGHRS; CDR2 reads YFSETQ. The CDR3 DNA is TGCGCCAGCAGCTTCGGGGGGGCCGATGAAAAACTGTTTTTT. Translation: CASSFGGADEKLFF.

V usage is TRBV27 and J usage is TRBJ1-1; a weak D match, TRBD1 (5 bases). The CDR3 runs to 14 residues. The V gene lost 4 bases and the J gene lost 0 bases, with 9 bases spanning the gap. The germline gives CDR1 MNHEY, CDR2 SMNVEV (reference sequence). CDR3 sequence (DNA): TGTGCCAGCAGTTCAGGGTTTTTGAACACTGAAGCTTTCTTT. Translation: CASSSGFLNTEAFF.

The J gene is TRBJ1-4, the V gene TRBV7-6; no firm D call. CDR1 is SGHVS, CDR2 FNYEAQ, per germline. CDR3 length: 16 amino acids. V was clipped by 0 bases and J by 4 bases, with 12 bases between them. CDR3 region: CASSLASAGNNEKLFF. As DNA, the CDR3 is TGTGCCAGCAGCTTAGCGTCCGCGGGGAATAATGAAAAACTGTTTTTT.

In its sample, this clone was seen a few times. This chain joins TRBV5-5 and TRBJ2-1; 15 nucleotides agree with TRBD2. Germline lookup yields CDR1 SGHKS and CDR2 YYEKEE (reference sequence). The CDR3 sequence is 16 residues long. V lost 3 bases to trimming and J lost 6 bases; unmatched junction nucleotides: 4. The CDR3 DNA reads as TGTGCCAGCAGCTCGCGGACTAGCGGGAGGGCCAATGAGCAGTTCTTC. Amino acid sequence: CASSSRTSGRANEQFF.

A few counts support this clone. This chain joins TRBV11-3 and TRBJ1-1; D perhaps matches TRBD1 (5 bases). Trimming removed 5 bases from V and 1 base from J, with 8 bases in between. Germline loops: CDR1 SGHNT, CDR2 YENEEA. This CDR3 is built from 13 residues. CDR3 coding DNA: TGTGCCAGCAGCACGACAGAGAACACTGAAGCTTTCTTT. This gives the protein CASSTTENTEAFF.

J is TRBJ2-5 and V is TRBV29-1; 8 bases align to TRBD1. Germline trimming cut 5 bases from V and 5 bases from J; bases unmatched to any gene: 10. This CDR3 is 14 amino acids long. Germline loops: CDR1 SQVTM, CDR2 ANQGSEA. In DNA, the CDR3 is TGCAGCGTTACCCGAGGACAGGGCAAGGAGACCCAGTACTTC. It encodes CSVTRGQGKETQYF.

The rearrangement uses TRBV6-1 and TRBJ2-7; TRBD2 aligns across 13 bases. The CDR3 runs 15 residues. The junction had 4 bases not matched to a gene; V was cut back by 6 bases and J by 2 bases. CDR1 is MNHNS, CDR2 SASEGT, per germline. The CDR3 DNA is TGTGCCAGCAGGATGACTAGCGGGGGGACCTACGAGCAGTACTTC. It codes for CASRMTSGGTYEQYF.

The rearrangement links TRBV29-1 to TRBJ2-5, with TRBD1 identical over 11 bases. CDR3 length: 15 amino acids. Germline V gene data show CDR1 as SQVTM and CDR2 as ANQGSEA. After removal of 3 bases from V and 2 bases from J, the junction contained 5 bases not matched to a gene. CDR3 nucleotides: TGCAGCGTTGACGGGACAGGGGGACCTCAAGAGACCCAGTACTTC. This gives the protein CSVDGTGGPQETQYF.

This clone has only one observation. The chain combines TRBV19 with TRBJ1-4; D is perhaps TRBD1 (5 bases). Germline V gene lookup returns CDR1 LNHDA and CDR2 SQIVND (reference sequence). CDR3 size: 14 residues. The V end was cut by 1 base, the J end by 6 bases, with 9 bases between. The CDR3 DNA sequence: TGTGCCAGTAGTATAGGGACACCAGATGAAAAACTGTTTTTT. Its translation: CASSIGTPDEKLFF.

This chain connects TRBV9 to TRBJ2-5, with 8 bases aligning to TRBD1. V trimming: 0 bases; J trimming: 5 bases; junction bases outside the gene matches: 6. CDR1 is SGDLS, CDR2 YYNGEE, per germline. The CDR3 consists of 15 residues. CDR3 sequence reads: CASSVEAGGWETQYF. CDR3 DNA: TGTGCCAGCAGCGTAGAGGCAGGGGGCTGGGAGACCCAGTACTTC.

This clone was picked up one time. The chain recombines TRBV11-3 with TRBJ2-3; 10 bases agree with TRBD2. Germline V gives CDR1 SGHNT, CDR2 YENEEA. CDR3 length equals 16 residues. With 1 base clipped from V and 0 bases from J, the junction kept 1 base outside the gene matches. The CDR3 DNA follows: TGTGCCAGCAGCTTAGGGACTAGCGGTAGCACAGATACGCAGTATTTT. This codes for CASSLGTSGSTDTQYF.

The rearrangement joins TRBV5-1 to TRBJ1-4; no definite D call. V lost 0 bases to trimming and J lost 4 bases, with 10 bases between them. Per the germline V gene, CDR1 is SGHRS and CDR2 is YFSETQ. This CDR3 contains 15 residues. In DNA, the CDR3 is TGCGCCAGCAGCTTGGTTGGATCGGGTAATGAAAAACTGTTTTTT. Its translation is CASSLVGSGNEKLFF.

The chain uses TRBV2 and TRBJ2-6; tentatively, D is TRBD1 (5 bases). With 5 bases removed from V and 0 bases from J, the gap between germline ends came to 11 bases. This CDR3 spans 16 amino acids. Per germline, CDR1 SNHLY and CDR2 FYNNEI. The CDR3 DNA is TGTGCCAGCAGTCTAACAGGATTCTCTGGGGCCAACGTCCTGACTTTC. Amino acid sequence: CASSLTGFSGANVLTF.

This chain joins TRBV5-1 and TRBJ2-1; tentatively, D is TRBD2 (6 bases). Trimming cost V 0 bases and J 0 bases, with 16 bases left between them. The CDR3 is 18 amino acids. CDR1 and CDR2 (germline): SGHRS, YFSETQ. CDR3 amino acids: CASSLGDSRLYSYNEQFF. The CDR3 DNA sequence: TGCGCCAGCAGCTTGGGGGACTCACGCCTGTACTCCTACAATGAGCAGTTCTTC. The whole variable domain, filled in from reference TRBV5-1 and TRBJ2-1, reads KAGVTQTPRYLIKTRGQQVTLSCSPISGHRSVSWYQQTPGQGLQFLFEYFSETQRNKGNFPGRFSGRQFSNSRSEMNVSTLELGDSALYLCASSLGDSRLYSYNEQFFGPGTRLTVL.

V and J are TRBV7-8 and TRBJ1-4; TRBD1 agrees at 8 bases. J was trimmed by 6 bases and V by 5 bases; bases with no gene match: 11. The CDR3 is 16 residues long. CDR1 is SGHVS and CDR2 is FQNEAQ in the germline V gene. The CDR3 region has the DNA TGTGCCAGCAGCCGAGGACAGGGTGTAGGGGATGAAAAACTGTTTTTT. It translates to CASSRGQGVGDEKLFF.

The J gene is TRBJ2-1, the V gene TRBV10-2; tentative D call: TRBD2 (6 bases). The CDR3 consists of 16 residues. Trimming stripped 0 bases from V and 0 bases from J, with 9 bases between. Germline V gene lookup returns CDR1 WSHSY and CDR2 SAAADI. CDR3 in DNA: TGCGCCAGCAGTGAGTCGGGGGGTTCCTCCTACAATGAGCAGTTCTTC. Protein sequence: CASSESGGSSYNEQFF.

The chain carries TRBV18 and TRBJ1-1, with 8 bases identical to TRBD1. Trimming at V came to 3 bases and at J to 5 bases, leaving 11 bases not matched to a gene. Germline-derived CDR1 and CDR2 are KGHSH and LQKENI. The CDR3 covers 16 residues. CDR3 residues: CASSPQGAGGGTEAFF. CDR3 bases: TGTGCCAGCTCACCCCAGGGGGCAGGGGGCGGAACTGAAGCTTTCTTT.